This T cell receptor beta chain derives from a study of blood T cells in healthy people across ages (dated by TCRdb to the mid-2010s). For context, the study as a whole: Template switching captured roughly one uniquely barcoded TCR beta cDNA molecule per two T cells in model experiments. To track age-related changes in TCR beta repertoire diversity, the study relied on deep sequencing normalized with unique cDNA molecular identifiers. The donors were divided into four age groups: young (average around 16 years), middle-aged (almost 40), aged (approximately 62) and long-lived (roughly 86). Using the same blood draw, the study looked at two additional independent replicas of 1 million unique cDNA reads for two donors, one aged 18 to 30 and the other aged 80 or older. Study-level results and caveats: Observed TCR beta diversity correlated strongly with the percentage of naive T cells measured by flow cytometry. Because profiling used bulk unsorted PBMCs, naive and antigen-experienced compartments could not be compared conclusively. Compared with the aged group, the long-lived group had more naive CD4+ T cells, fewer expanded clones and increased TCR diversity, suggesting age selection. The CMV infection status of donors was not known, potentially confounding age-related changes in expanded clonotypes. Estimates of total diversity based on one million sequenced T cells were considered lower bounds and underestimates. As age increased, observed TCR beta diversity per million T cells dropped in a roughly linear way, and a significant reduction was already evident by age around 41.

The donors were 40 or so Caucasian individuals from Russia, aged roughly 6 to 100 years, who were systemically healthy. Around 9.7 milliliters of peripheral blood were collected from each donor into EDTA-treated Vacutainer tubes. PBMCs were isolated by Ficoll-Paque density-gradient centrifugation, with at least 6.5 million obtained per sample. Total RNA was extracted from PBMCs with Trizol reagent, with at least 5 micrograms obtained per sample. The percentages of naive CD45RAhigh/CD27high T cells were determined by flow cytometry on a PBMC aliquot from every donor. CDR1 is given as KGHDR and CDR2 as SFDVKD, both from the germline V gene. CDR3 length: 17 amino acids, cysteine to phenylalanine. This entry keeps only the CDR3 DNA: 51 bases, framed from base 1. Libraries came from 5' RACE. The sequencing machine was an Illumina HiSeq 2500. A second roughly 7 to 12 cycle PCR used a sample-barcoded 5' primer and a J-beta primer mix. Each TCR beta cDNA molecule received a unique molecular identifier from a template-switch 5' adaptor carrying 12 random nucleotides. Each sample yielded at least 2.5 million CDR3-containing paired-end reads. First-strand cDNA was synthesized from all RNA with the Mint cDNA synthesis kit, primed by a TRBC-specific oligonucleotide. After uracil-DNA glycosylase treatment, a first 18-cycle PCR used universal primers M1SS and BC2_uni_R on all cDNA. As for how the authors treated the data: For normalization, 1 million high-quality reads were randomly selected from each sample, with every read carrying a distinct molecular identifier. Instead of being binned into consensus sequences, reads with shared molecular identifiers were discarded. MiTCR, with a Q25 quality threshold and the strictest error-elimination algorithm, was used for CDR3 identification, clonotype clustering and error correction. A nonparametric unseen species model with Euler transformation was used to estimate a lower bound on total TCR beta diversity. TCRdb passed the public sequencing reads through fastp at Q25 and MiXCR, retaining productive beta sequences. For every CDR3 protein sequence, its rows merge into one entry that carries the most common genes and DNA. TCRdb's processing, not the authors' own work, is the source of the V and J calls. Within this sample are nearly 800,000 distinct CDR3 sequences, with 20% to 25% of them counted one time only. The ten largest clonotypes hold approximately 3.7% of the sample.

In this sample, this clonotype turned up a few times. What antigen it recognizes has not been identified. No much larger clonotype is one base removed from it; base qualities were not supplied. The sample was also linked to a second study, of T cells of mothers and their children. The second paper further reports: Nine systemically healthy Caucasian individuals, comprising three mothers and their six children, were included as donors. cDNA synthesis used all of the extracted RNA, with roughly 1.5 ug of RNA in each 15 ul reaction. In the second PCR, the M1S primer introduced both the sample barcodes and 2-4 random nucleotides. Over 9.5 million TCR beta CDR3 reads came from each mother, compared with some 3.1 million reads from each child. Thymic selection similarly shapes TCR recombination output in related and unrelated pairs, with minor effect from inherited differences. Normalized repertoire overlap in related mother-child pairs was always slightly higher than in unrelated mother-child pairs, but the difference was never significant. No persistent microchimeric T cell clones were detected, at a sensitivity of 90 to 100 clones per million clonotypes. In the study, deep NGS was used to compare the TCR beta repertoires of mothers and children, and features distinguishing related mother-child pairs from unrelated individuals were sought. On average, the children were roughly 12 +/- 4 years old, while the mothers were around 42 +/- 4 years old. Libraries were sequenced on Illumina HiSeq 2000 with 100+100 nt paired-end reads after adapter ligation with NEBNext reagents. To prevent cross-contamination, the mother and child libraries were prepared a month apart and were sequenced in separate runs. For each donor, between about 500,000 and 2,200,000 distinct TCR beta clonotypes were identified. Naive TCR beta clonotypes were estimated from low-frequency clonotypes matched to each donor's FACS-determined naive share, without sorting.

The source of this sequence is a boy aged 5-17 years in good health. Source material: blood. The V and J segments used are TRBV24-1 and TRBJ2-5, and TRBD1 matches 8 of the central bases. The J call could be wrong; TRBJ2-1 is a better fit for the DNA end. The CDR3 sequence is CATSDSRQGIIYNEQFF. The nucleotide sequence is given as TGTGCCACCAGTGATTCCAGACAGGGGATTATTTACAATGAGCAGTTCTTC.